What follows are 20 T cell receptor beta chains derived from one specimen sequenced in a study of beta chain features in type 1 diabetes. Reverse transcribing all isolated RNA meant expressed TCRB transcripts were sequenced. Method: immunoSEQ multiplex PCR; TCRdb's copy keeps in-frame clones and lacks some. In the table there are 600,000 to 650,000 clones, about a sixth of which are singletons. What was sequenced was naive CD4+ T cells from blood. The source of these receptors is a man between 18 and 29 years old in good health.

The V call is TRBV4-1, the J call TRBJ2-4; 8 bases are a match to TRBD1. The CDR3 spans 15 residues. Trimming at V came to 0 bases and at J to 7 bases, leaving 5 bases not matched to a gene. CDR1 is MGHRA and CDR2 is YSYEKL in the germline V gene. The chain's CDR3 is CASSQDQGARNIQYF. In DNA form, the CDR3 reads TGCGCCAGCAGCCAAGATCAGGGGGCAAGGAACATTCAGTACTTC.

The rearrangement joins TRBV2 to TRBJ1-3; TRBD1 is a possible D gene (5 bases). Germline V gene lookup returns CDR1 SNHLY and CDR2 FYNNEI. The CDR3 has 15 amino acids. V lost 2 bases and J lost 1, with 9 bases in between. DNA of the CDR3: TGTGCCAGCAGTGAACGGGGGGGATCTGGAAACACCATATATTTT. Translating gives CASSERGGSGNTIYF.

This clone has a handful of counts. J is TRBJ1-1 and V is TRBV6-6; D unclear. Germline V gives CDR1 MNHNY, CDR2 SVGAGI (reference sequence). V lost 4 bases and J 1 base, leaving 4 bases between the germline ends. This CDR3 region has 12 residues. The CDR3 loop is CASSSENTEAFF. The CDR3 DNA reads TGTGCCAGCAGTTCGGAGAACACTGAAGCTTTCTTT.

The CDR3 nucleotides read TGTGCCAGCAGCGTAGTTACGGGGGGCTACGAGCAGTACTTC. This sequence encodes CASSVVTGGYEQYF. The rearrangement uses TRBV9 and TRBJ2-7, with TRBD2 matching 7 bases. The CDR3 spans 14 residues. J was trimmed by 3 bases and V by 0 bases; bases with no gene match: 3. Germline CDR1 reads SGDLS; CDR2 reads YYNGEE.

The V and J genes are TRBV13 and TRBJ2-6, with 11 nucleotides matching TRBD1. The CDR3 has 18 amino acids. The germline V gene has CDR1 PRHDT and CDR2 FYEKMQ (reference sequence). V lost 5 bases to trimming and J lost 2 bases; unmatched junction nucleotides: 8. CDR3 region: CASSGRDRGLTGANVLTF. The CDR3 nucleotides read TGTGCCAGCAGCGGCCGGGACAGGGGGTTAACTGGGGCCAACGTCCTGACTTTC.

The chain has TRBV5-6 and TRBJ2-1; D is possibly TRBD1 or TRBD2 (6 bases each). Germline V gene data show CDR1 as SGHDT and CDR2 as YYEEEE. This CDR3 comprises 15 residues. Trimming took off 4 bases at V and 4 bases at J, with 15 bases between the two ends. CDR3 loop: CASSRRGGRYNEQFF. The CDR3 DNA is TGTGCCAGCAGCCGGCGAGGGGGGAGATACAATGAGCAGTTCTTC. Full variable domain (missing parts from reference TRBV5-6 and TRBJ2-1): DAGVTQSPTHLIKTRGQQVTLRCSPKSGHDTVSWYQQALGQGPQFIFQYYEEEERQRGNFPDRFSGHQFPNYSSELNVNALLLGDSALYLCASSRRGGRYNEQFFGPGTRLTVL.

The chain employs TRBV19 and TRBJ1-3; D ambiguous. V dropped 3 bases and J dropped 4 bases, with 13 bases sitting between them. CDR1 is LNHDA, CDR2 SQIVND, per germline (reference sequence). The CDR3 has 15 amino acids. CDR3 loop: CASSIGPFWGNTIYF. CDR3 in DNA: TGTGCCAGTAGTATCGGACCCTTCTGGGGAAACACCATATATTTT.

The chain is built from TRBV10-3 and TRBJ2-1, with D possibly TRBD2 on 5 matching bases. CDR3 length: 13 amino acids. CDR1 and CDR2 from the germline V gene are ENHRY and SYGVKD. V shed 11 bases and J shed 6 bases, with 17 bases lying between them. The CDR3 region is CASNALAANEQFF. The CDR3 DNA reads TGTGCCTCCAACGCCCTAGCCGCCAATGAGCAGTTCTTC.

V gene TRBV10-3 combines with J gene TRBJ1-5; no reliable D call. Trimming took off 4 bases at V and 5 bases at J, with 12 bases between the two ends. Looked up from germline, CDR1 is ENHRY and CDR2 is SYGVKD. CDR3 length equals 14 residues. The CDR3 here is CAISVKKIDQPQHF. The CDR3 region has the DNA TGTGCCATCAGTGTTAAGAAAATCGATCAGCCCCAGCATTTT.

The genes are TRBV7-7 and TRBJ2-2, with D maybe TRBD1 (5 bases). V shed 5 bases and J shed 4 bases, with 14 bases lying between them. There are 15 residues in the CDR3. Germline-derived CDR1 and CDR2 are SSHAT and FNYEAQ (reference sequence). Here the CDR3 DNA reads TGTGCCAGCAGCCTAGAGACAGTGCGCACCGGGGAGCTGTTTTTT. Amino acids: CASSLETVRTGELFF.

V and J are TRBV7-9 and TRBJ2-3; 9 nucleotides align to TRBD2. CDR1 and CDR2 (germline): SEHNR, FQNEAQ (reference sequence). J was trimmed by 1 base and V by 4 bases; bases with no gene match: 3. The CDR3 covers 15 residues. CDR3 in amino acids: CASSYLAGGTDTQYF. CDR3 in DNA: TGTGCCAGCAGCTACTTAGCGGGAGGCACAGATACGCAGTATTTT.

The sample holds a few counts of this clone. The rearrangement links TRBV9 to TRBJ2-7; 8 bases fit TRBD1. The germline CDR1 and CDR2 sequences are SGDLS and YYNGEE. The CDR3 contains 15 residues. The V and J ends lost 4 bases and 7 bases, in that order; junction bases with no gene match: 13. The CDR3 is CASSPRTGYPGEQYF. The CDR3 bases are TGTGCCAGCAGCCCCCGGACAGGGTATCCCGGGGAGCAGTACTTC.

This clone appeared a few times. The V gene is TRBV7-2, the J gene TRBJ1-5, with 8 bases lining up with TRBD1. CDR1 is SGHTA and CDR2 is FQGNSA in the germline V gene. V was pared by 5 bases and J by 3 bases, with 6 bases of the junction left unmatched. The CDR3 contains 15 residues. CDR3 coding DNA: TGTGCCAGCAGCCGGGCGACAGGGGCCAATCAGCCCCAGCATTTT. Translation gives CASSRATGANQPQHF.

This clone has just a few counts. The chain links TRBV29-1 to TRBJ2-7, with TRBD2 matching over 11 bases. J gave up 6 bases and V 5 bases, and 9 bases lay outside the gene matches. This CDR3 spans 14 amino acids. Germline V lookup: CDR1 SQVTM, CDR2 ANQGSEA. The CDR3 sequence: CSVKTSGVLVEQYF. The CDR3 DNA reads TGCAGCGTTAAGACTAGCGGGGTCTTGGTCGAGCAGTACTTC.

The rearrangement links TRBV25-1 to TRBJ2-7; D may match TRBD1 or TRBD2 (6 bases each). V was shortened by 2 bases and J by 5 bases, with 16 bases between the two germline ends. In germline, CDR1 is MGHDK, CDR2 SYGVNS. CDR3 length: 15 residues. As DNA, the CDR3 is TGTGCCAGCAGTGAACGCGCCCAGGGGAGGCACGAGCAGTACTTC. Translating it yields CASSERAQGRHEQYF.

The V and J genes are TRBV5-4 and TRBJ2-3; the match to TRBD2 covers 7 bases. The CDR3 runs 15 residues. V dropped 2 bases and J dropped 3; count of bases not matched to a gene: 6. The germline gives CDR1 SGHNT, CDR2 YYREEE (reference sequence). Written as DNA, the CDR3 is TGTGCCAGCAGCTTACGGGGGGTGGAGACAGATACGCAGTATTTT. Translating gives CASSLRGVETDTQYF. Looking up the rest from reference TRBV5-4 and TRBJ2-3 gives the full variable domain: ETGVTQSPTHLIKTRGQQVTLRCSSQSGHNTVSWYQQALGQGPQFIFQYYREEENGRGNFPPRFSGLQFPNYSSELNVNALELDDSALYLCASSLRGVETDTQYFGPGTRLTVL.

In its sample, this clone was seen a few times. CDR3 sequence reads: CASSFQGGEETQYF. The CDR3 nucleotides are TGTGCCAGCAGCTTTCAGGGTGGGGAAGAGACCCAGTACTTC. The chain carries TRBV5-4 and TRBJ2-5, with D possibly matching TRBD1 (5 bases). V was shortened by 2 bases and J by 3 bases, with 11 bases between the two germline ends. The germline CDR1 and CDR2 sequences are SGHNT and YYREEE (reference sequence). This CDR3 is built from 14 residues.

This clone was found a few times. The chain recombines TRBV19 with TRBJ2-5, with D unclear. CDR3 length equals 15 residues. Trimming cost V 2 bases and J 1 base, with 11 bases left between them. Per germline, CDR1 LNHDA and CDR2 SQIVND (reference sequence). CDR3 sequence: CASSIRRTVQETQYF. Written as DNA, the CDR3 is TGTGCCAGTAGTATAAGGAGAACGGTCCAAGAGACCCAGTACTTC. Full variable domain (remainder filled in from reference TRBV19 and TRBJ2-5): DGGITQSPKYLFRKEGQNVTLSCEQNLNHDAMYWYRQDPGQGLRLIYYSQIVNDFQKGDIAEGYSVSREKKESFPLTVTSAQKNPTAFYLCASSIRRTVQETQYFGPGTRLLVL.

In its sample, this clone was seen a few times. The rearrangement joins TRBV7-9 to TRBJ1-5; D is unclear. Germline V gene data show CDR1 as SEHNR and CDR2 as FQNEAQ (reference sequence). The V end was cut by 0 bases, the J end by 0 bases, with 12 bases between. There are 17 residues in the CDR3. CDR3 loop: CASSLAESRGSNQPQHF. The CDR3 DNA is TGTGCCAGCAGCTTAGCTGAGAGCCGGGGTAGCAATCAGCCCCAGCATTTT.

The V gene is TRBV9, the J gene TRBJ1-3, with 7 bases that match TRBD1. The CDR3 spans 16 residues. Germline V lookup: CDR1 SGDLS, CDR2 YYNGEE. Losses at the gene ends were 3 bases for V and 0 bases for J; bases not matched to a gene: 6. The CDR3 region is CASSGDRVVSGNTIYF. CDR3 nucleotide sequence: TGTGCCAGCAGCGGAGACAGGGTCGTCTCTGGAAACACCATATATTTT.